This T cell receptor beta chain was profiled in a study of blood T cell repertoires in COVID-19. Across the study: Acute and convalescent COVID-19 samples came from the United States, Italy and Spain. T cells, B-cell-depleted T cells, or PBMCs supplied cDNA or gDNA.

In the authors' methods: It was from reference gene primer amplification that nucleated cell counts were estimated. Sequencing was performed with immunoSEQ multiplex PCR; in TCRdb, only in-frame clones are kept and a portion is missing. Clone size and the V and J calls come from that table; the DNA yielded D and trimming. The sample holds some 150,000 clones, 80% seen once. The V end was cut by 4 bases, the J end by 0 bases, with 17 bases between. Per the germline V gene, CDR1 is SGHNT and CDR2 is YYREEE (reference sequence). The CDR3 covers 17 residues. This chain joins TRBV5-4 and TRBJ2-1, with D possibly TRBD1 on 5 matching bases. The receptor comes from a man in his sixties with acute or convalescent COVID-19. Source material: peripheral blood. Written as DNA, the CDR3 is TGTGCCAGCAGCCCGTGGGTGGGGCGGAGCTCCTACAATGAGCAGTTCTTC. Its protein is CASSPWVGRSSYNEQFF.